This TCR beta chain stems from a study of blood T cells in healthy people across ages (dated by TCRdb to about 2015). In the study overall: Template switching captured roughly one uniquely barcoded TCR beta cDNA molecule per two T cells in model experiments. Using deep sequencing normalized with unique cDNA molecular identifiers, the study measured how TCR beta repertoire diversity changes with age. The donors were divided into four age groups: young (average 16 years), middle-aged (about 40), aged (about 62) and long-lived (about 79). To avoid experimental bias, donors of different ages were spread randomly across the sequencing lanes. The study analyzed two additional independent replicas of 1 million unique cDNA reads from the same blood draw for two donors, one aged 18 to 29 and one aged 80 or older. Overall study results and their limits: There was a strong correlation between observed TCR beta diversity and the percentage of naive T cells measured by flow cytometry. Donor CMV infection status was unknown, potentially confounding age-related changes in expanded clonotypes. Estimates of total diversity based on one million sequenced T cells were considered lower bounds and underestimates. Observed TCR beta diversity per million T cells fell roughly linearly with age, and a significant reduction was already apparent by age about 38. Because profiling used bulk unsorted PBMCs, naive and antigen-experienced compartments could not be compared conclusively. Compared with the aged group, more naive CD4+ T cells, fewer expanded clones and increased TCR diversity were shown by the long-lived group, suggesting age selection.

A remark on this clonotype: The antigen it binds to is not known. No qualities accompany the bases; no much larger clone lies one base away.

Trimming at the junction amounts to 4 bases on V and 4 bases on J, and the germline ends lie 14 bases apart. CDR1 and CDR2, looked up from the germline V gene, are SGHTA and FQGNSA. Its CDR3 holds 14 amino acids, cysteine through phenylalanine. Kept here is only the CDR3 DNA, which spans 42 bases and is read in frame from base 1. The donors were some 39 Caucasian individuals from Russia, aged roughly 6 to 90 years, who were systemically healthy. Around 10 milliliters of peripheral blood were collected from each donor into EDTA-treated Vacutainer tubes. Ficoll-Paque density-gradient centrifugation was used to isolate PBMCs, with at least 6 million per sample. Total RNA was extracted from PBMCs with Trizol reagent, with at least 6 micrograms obtained per sample. For every donor, flow cytometry on a PBMC aliquot measured the percentage of naive CD45RAhigh/CD27high T cells. Library prep was done by 5' RACE. Sequencing instrument: Illumina HiSeq 2500. The second PCR ran for roughly 7 to 11 cycles and used a J-beta primer mix along with a sample-barcoded 5' primer. A template-switch 5' adaptor carrying 12 random nucleotides introduced a unique molecular identifier onto each TCR beta cDNA molecule. Each sample yielded at least 2.5 million CDR3-containing paired-end reads. The Mint cDNA synthesis kit, primed by a TRBC-specific oligonucleotide, was used to synthesize first-strand cDNA from all RNA. After uracil-DNA glycosylase treatment, a first 18-cycle PCR used universal primers M1SS and BC2_uni_R on all cDNA. For the original study's pipeline: Normalization of each sample was performed by random selection of 1 million high-quality reads, each carrying a distinct molecular identifier. Reads with shared molecular identifiers were discarded instead of being binned into consensus sequences. CDR3 identification, clonotype clustering and error correction used MiTCR with a Q25 quality threshold and the strictest error-elimination algorithm. A nonparametric unseen species model with Euler transformation was used to estimate a lower bound on total TCR beta diversity. In-frame beta chains were kept once TCRdb had trimmed the public reads at Q25 with fastp and called clones with MiXCR. CDR3 protein sequences are deduplicated, and each keeps its most common genes and DNA. The authors' filters were not applied to this entry. Recorded for this sample are some 1.4 million distinct CDR3 sequences; 42% of them occurred a single time. The biggest ten clones account for 7.9% of the sample.

The sequence derives from a woman between 18 and 29 years old in good health. Sequenced: blood. The chain links TRBV7-2 with TRBJ2-7, and TRBD1 may be the D gene, going by 6 matching bases. The CDR3 reads CASSWGHPRYEQYF. The DNA is as follows: TGTGCCAGCAGCTGGGGACACCCTCGGTACGAGCAGTACTTC.